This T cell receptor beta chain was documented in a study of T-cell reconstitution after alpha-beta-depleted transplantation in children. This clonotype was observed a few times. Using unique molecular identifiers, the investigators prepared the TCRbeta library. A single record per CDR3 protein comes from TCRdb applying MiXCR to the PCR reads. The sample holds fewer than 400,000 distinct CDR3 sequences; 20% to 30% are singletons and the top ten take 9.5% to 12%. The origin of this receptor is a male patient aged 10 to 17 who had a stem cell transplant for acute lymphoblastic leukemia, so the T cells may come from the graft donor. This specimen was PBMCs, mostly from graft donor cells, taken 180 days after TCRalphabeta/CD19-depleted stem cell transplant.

The CDR3 protein is CASSRLAGVVATNEQFF. DNA for the CDR3: TGTGCCAGCTCACGTCTAGCGGGAGTGGTTGCAACCAATGAGCAGTTCTTC. The rearrangement joins TRBV18 to TRBJ2-1; 10 bases are a match to TRBD2. After removal of 4 bases from V and 6 bases from J, the junction contained 12 bases not matched to a gene. The V gene's germline CDR1 is KGHSH and CDR2 LQKENI. The CDR3 is 17 amino acids.